This T cell receptor (beta chain) was found in a study of regulatory T cells in long-lasting Graves disease. The germline CDR1 and CDR2 sequences are MNHNS and SASEGT. CDR3 length: 12 residues. V was cut by 6 bases and J by 8 bases, with 13 bases left in between. Time point denoted: newly diagnosed GD, antithyroid drugs for less than 3 months. PBMC-derived RNA was used for the TCR library. Through Arm-PCR of CDR3 regions and iRepertoire HTBI primers, TCR beta libraries were built. TCRdb independently ran MiXCR on the multiplex PCR reads; one entry per CDR3 protein. The profile shows roughly 420,000 distinct CDR3 sequences, roughly 15% of them singletons. These data were also reused for a study on T cells in Graves' hyperthyroidism and ophthalmopathy.

This chain uses TRBV6-1 with TRBJ1-1; the D gene is possibly TRBD1 (6 bases). The TCR comes from a woman aged 18-29 years with Graves disease. The material sequenced was peripheral blood mononuclear cells (PBMCs), taken at new diagnosis, from a patient treated with antithyroid drugs. Written as DNA, the CDR3 is TGTGCCAGCAGCCGACGACAGGAAGAAGCTTTCTTT. The encoded protein is CASSRRQEEAFF.